This is a list of T cell receptor beta chains from one sample in a study of blood T cell repertoires in COVID-19. Profiled with immunoSEQ multiplex PCR; TCRdb holds only in-frame clones, not every one. The data contain 150,000 or so clones, roughly 84% of them seen just once; the ten biggest clones take up 5.8%. Material: PBMCs or T cells enriched from blood (not recorded which). The receptors come from a woman in her fifties or sixties who had been exposed to COVID-19. The CDR3 runs from the conserved cysteine through the conserved F or W. Each record gives: V gene, D gene, J gene, clone size, CDR3 protein, CDR3 DNA. The D gene is left open where the match is weak. Clone size is not always given. Where it is, it says once, few, many or a class for expanded clones.

>TRBV6-1|.|TRBJ2-5|.
CASSEDRWGKTQYF
TGTGCCAGCAGTGAAGACAGGTGGGGCAAGACCCAGTACTTC
>TRBV7-9|TRBD1|TRBJ1-5|.
CASSRVGQVGQPQHF
TGTGCCAGCAGCCGCGTGGGACAGGTGGGCCAGCCCCAGCATTTT
>TRBV12-3/TRBV12-4|.|TRBJ1-5|.
CASRDHRDQPQHF
TGTGCCAGCAGAGACCACAGGGACCAGCCCCAGCATTTT
>TRBV15|.|TRBJ2-7|few
CATSGQSYEQYF
TGTGCCACCTCCGGACAGAGCTACGAGCAGTACTTC
>TRBV10-2|TRBD2|TRBJ2-3|few
CASSERLLAGADTQYF
TGCGCCAGCAGTGAGCGACTACTAGCGGGGGCGGATACGCAGTATTTT
>TRBV7-9|.|TRBJ1-1|.
CASHSGRGAFF
TGTGCCAGCCACTCCGGGCGGGGGGCTTTCTTT
>TRBV5-1|.|TRBJ1-4|.
CASSLVAGWELFF
TGCGCCAGCAGCTTGGTGGCAGGGTGGGAACTGTTTTTT
>TRBV5-1|TRBD1|TRBJ2-3|.
CASSLVDRGPSLSSTDTQYF
TGCGCCAGCAGCTTGGTGGACAGGGGGCCTAGCTTGTCTAGCACAGATACGCAGTATTTT
>TRBV7-3|TRBD2|TRBJ2-2|.
CASSLSGGNTGELFF
TGTGCCAGCAGCTTAAGCGGGGGGAACACCGGGGAGCTGTTTTTT
>TRBV7-2|.|TRBJ1-2|.
CASSLAPSNYGYTF
TGTGCCAGCAGCTTAGCCCCATCCAACTATGGCTACACCTTC
>TRBV3-1/TRBV3-2|.|TRBJ2-7|.
CASSPSLLGPAKGGEQYF
TGTGCCAGCAGCCCAAGTTTACTGGGTCCAGCTAAAGGCGGCGAGCAGTACTTC
>TRBV3-1/TRBV3-2|.|TRBJ2-1|.
CASSLSSLGGINEQFF
TGTGCCAGCAGCCTTTCATCCTTAGGGGGAATCAATGAGCAGTTCTTC
>TRBV5-6|TRBD1|TRBJ1-1|.
CASSLRGQGPVKAFF
TGTGCCAGCAGCTTGAGGGGGCAGGGCCCAGTTAAAGCTTTCTTT
>TRBV19|.|TRBJ1-2|.
CASKDRANYGYTF
TGTGCCAGTAAGGACAGAGCTAACTATGGCTACACCTTC